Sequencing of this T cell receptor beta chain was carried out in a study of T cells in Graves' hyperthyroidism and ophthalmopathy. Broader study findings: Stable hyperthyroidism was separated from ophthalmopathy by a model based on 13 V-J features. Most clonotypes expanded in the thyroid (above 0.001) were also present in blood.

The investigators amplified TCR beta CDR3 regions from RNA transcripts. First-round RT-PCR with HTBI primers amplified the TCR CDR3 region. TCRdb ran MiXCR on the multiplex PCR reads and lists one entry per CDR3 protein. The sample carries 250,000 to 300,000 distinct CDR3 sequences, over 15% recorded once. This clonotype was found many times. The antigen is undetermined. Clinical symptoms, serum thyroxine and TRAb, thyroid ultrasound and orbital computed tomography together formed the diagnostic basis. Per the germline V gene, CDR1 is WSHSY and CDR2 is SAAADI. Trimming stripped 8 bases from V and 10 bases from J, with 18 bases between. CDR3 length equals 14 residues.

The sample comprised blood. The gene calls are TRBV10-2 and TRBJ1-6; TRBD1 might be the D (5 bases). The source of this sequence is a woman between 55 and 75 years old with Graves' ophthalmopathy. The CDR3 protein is CASEERDGSSPLHF. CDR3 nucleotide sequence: TGCGCCAGCGAGGAAAGGGACGGGTCATCACCCCTCCACTTT.